These 32 T cell receptor beta chains came from one sample sequenced in a study of response to subunit inactivated influenza vaccine. Using its own MiXCR run on the RT-PCR reads, TCRdb lists one record per CDR3 protein. The data hold over 400,000 distinct CDR3 sequences, with around 13% observed a single time. Sequencing was performed on PBMCs from blood, taken 45 days after vaccination. The receptors shown here come from a man between 50 and 59 years old who received an inactivated influenza vaccine.

This clonotype was picked up one time. This rearrangement joins TRBV12-3 or TRBV12-4 to TRBJ1-2; 9 positions match TRBD1. J lost 4 bases, V lost 3 bases, and 6 bases had no gene match. The CDR3 is made up of 15 amino acids. Here the CDR3 DNA reads TGTGCCAGCAGTTTTGTGGGACAGGGTCCCTATGGCTACACCTTC. It specifies CASSFVGQGPYGYTF.

This clonotype was counted at least ten times. The chain combines TRBV20-1 with TRBJ2-3; D not certain. V lost 6 bases to trimming and J lost 3 bases, with 10 bases between them. The CDR3 is 12 amino acids. Germline loops: CDR1 DFQATT, CDR2 SNEGSKA (reference sequence). CDR3 coding DNA: TGCAGTGCCTCAAGACGGACAGATACGCAGTATTTT. Translation gives CSASRRTDTQYF.

The gene calls are TRBV20-1 and TRBJ2-7; D is perhaps TRBD1 or TRBD2 (5 bases each). Germline CDR1 reads DFQATT; CDR2 reads SNEGSKA (reference sequence). The CDR3 consists of 13 residues. Between the trimmed V and J ends, which lost 6 bases and 6 bases, there was a span of 18 bases. CDR3 bases: TGCAGTGCCCAAATGGGGGTGGACGCCGAGCAGTACTTC. Residues: CSAQMGVDAEQYF.

The J gene is TRBJ2-7, the V gene TRBV4-3; 12 nucleotides align to TRBD2. The length of the CDR3 is 15 residues. From germline, CDR1 is LGHNA and CDR2 YSLEER. J gave up 2 bases and V 1 base, and 0 bases lay outside the gene matches. The CDR3 spells CASSQGLAGAYEQYF. In DNA form, the CDR3 reads TGCGCCAGCAGCCAAGGACTAGCGGGAGCCTACGAGCAGTACTTC.

A single count supports this clonotype. Since a much larger clone is just one base distant, this may be a read error. V and J are TRBV12-3 or TRBV12-4 and TRBJ1-4; D perhaps matches TRBD1 (5 bases). This CDR3 contains 14 residues. The DNA for the CDR3 is TGTGCCAGCAGACCCAGGGCAACTAATGGAAAACTGTTTTTT. It specifies CASRPRATNGKLFF.

This clonotype has only a few counts. The chain is built from TRBV27 and TRBJ1-6; D call uncertain. V lost 6 bases, J lost 6 bases, and 15 bases lay in between. The CDR3 extends over 15 amino acids. Germline lookup yields CDR1 MNHEY and CDR2 SMNVEV (reference sequence). The DNA for the CDR3 is TGTGCCAGCAGCCGCACGGGGTCGGTTAATTCACCCCTCCACTTT. Translation: CASSRTGSVNSPLHF.

The rearrangement uses TRBV5-1 and TRBJ2-7, with TRBD1 identical over 9 bases. This CDR3 has 16 amino acids. Unmatched junction bases numbered 9, after V lost 0 bases and J lost 5 bases. Germline V gene sequence: CDR1 SGHRS, CDR2 YFSETQ. The DNA for the CDR3 is TGCGCCAGCAGCTTGGAGGGGACAGGGAATAGCGACGAGCAGTACTTC. Amino acids: CASSLEGTGNSDEQYF.

CDR3 sequence reads: CAISENAGSTDTQYF. As DNA, the CDR3 is TGTGCCATCAGTGAAAATGCGGGAAGCACAGATACGCAGTATTTT. V is TRBV10-3 and J is TRBJ2-3; maybe TRBD2 (6 bases). Germline CDR1 reads ENHRY; CDR2 reads SYGVKD. V lost 3 bases and J 0 bases, leaving 10 bases between the germline ends. The CDR3 consists of 15 residues.

This sequence joins TRBV5-1 and TRBJ2-5; unclear D gene. Germline loops: CDR1 SGHRS, CDR2 YFSETQ. The CDR3 is made up of 15 amino acids. V was pared by 0 bases and J by 0 bases, with 9 bases between. For the CDR3, the DNA is TGCGCCAGCAGCTTGGCCCCCAGAAACCAAGAGACCCAGTACTTC. Translated: CASSLAPRNQETQYF.

This clonotype showed up many times. J is TRBJ2-3 and V is TRBV6-5; possible D gene TRBD2, 5 bases. This CDR3 has 14 residues. The V end lost 8 bases, the J end lost 0 bases, and 12 bases lay between the germline ends. The germline V gene encodes CDR1 MNHEY and CDR2 SVGAGI. CDR3 bases: TGTGCCAGCGGAGGAGGTACTAGCACAGATACGCAGTATTTT. Protein: CASGGGTSTDTQYF.

Many counts were recorded for this clonotype. This chain uses TRBV7-2 with TRBJ2-6; D might be TRBD2 (5 bases). Germline assignment: CDR1 SGHTA and CDR2 FQGNSA. V lost 4 bases, J lost 1 base, and 8 bases lay in between. This CDR3 has 15 amino acids. In nucleotides, the CDR3 is TGTGCCAGCAGCTCCGGCGGGTCTGGGGCCAACGTCCTGACTTTC. Encoded protein: CASSSGGSGANVLTF.

Regarding this clonotype: This clone may be a read error of a much larger clone one base away. The chain links TRBV7-2 to TRBJ2-1, with 9 bases identical to TRBD2. CDR1 SGHTA and CDR2 FQGNSA come from the germline V gene. The CDR3 is made up of 15 amino acids. Written as DNA, the CDR3 is TGTGCCAGCAGCTCAGGGACTAGCAGATACAATGTGCAGTTCTTC. It specifies CASSSGTSRYNVQFF.

This clonotype was detected many times. The chain uses TRBV12-3 or TRBV12-4 and TRBJ1-6, with 10 bases that match TRBD1. The CDR3 spans 13 residues. The trim removed 8 bases at V and 7 bases at J, leaving 2 bases unmatched. In nucleotides, the CDR3 is TGTGCCAGCCGGGGACAGGGGAATTCACCCCTCCACTTT. Translated: CASRGQGNSPLHF.

V usage is TRBV6-1 and J usage is TRBJ2-7; D may be TRBD1 (6 bases). The CDR3 extends over 17 amino acids. V was clipped by 6 bases and J by 2 bases, with 23 bases between them. Germline-derived CDR1 and CDR2 are MNHNS and SASEGT. The CDR3 nucleotides are TGTGCCAGCAGCGATACCCAGGGGCAGGGAACCGCCTACGAGCAGTACTTC. It encodes CASSDTQGQGTAYEQYF.

The chain carries TRBV20-1 and TRBJ1-1; TRBD1 agrees at 9 bases. Germline CDR1 is DFQATT and CDR2 is SNEGSKA (reference sequence). CDR3 length equals 15 residues. The V and J ends lost 2 bases and 5 bases, in that order; junction bases with no gene match: 9. CDR3: CSARTSGTGRTEAFF. The DNA for the CDR3 is TGCAGTGCTAGAACTTCGGGGACAGGGAGGACTGAAGCTTTCTTT.

This clonotype was picked up a small number of times. The chain carries TRBV4-2 and TRBJ2-3, with TRBD2 identical over 10 bases. The germline V gene has CDR1 LGHNA and CDR2 YNFKEQ. V shed 0 bases and J 0 bases; nucleotides not matched to a gene: 9. This CDR3 is built from 19 residues. The CDR3 loop is CASSQDRASGGLSTDTQYF. The CDR3 DNA reads TGTGCCAGCAGCCAAGATAGGGCTAGCGGGGGCCTTAGCACAGATACGCAGTATTTT.

This clonotype showed up many times. V gene TRBV12-3 or TRBV12-4 combines with J gene TRBJ1-2; D gene unclear. This CDR3 spans 14 amino acids. Trimming took 4 bases from V and 5 from J, leaving 14 bases between them. The CDR3 reads CASSSHKIAYGYTF. For the CDR3, the DNA is TGTGCCAGCAGTTCCCACAAGATTGCGTATGGCTACACCTTC.

The chain couples TRBV19 to TRBJ2-2; tentative D call: TRBD1 (5 bases). Trimming cost V 3 bases and J 2 bases, with 10 bases left between them. The CDR3 is 15 amino acids. Germline CDR1 is LNHDA and CDR2 is SQIVND (reference sequence). For the CDR3, the DNA is TGTGCCAGTAGTATGGCGCAGGGTAACACCGGGGAGCTGTTTTTT. This translates into CASSMAQGNTGELFF.

This clonotype was recorded many times. V usage is TRBV4-2 and J usage is TRBJ1-4, with D tentatively TRBD1 (6 bases). This CDR3 contains 15 residues. The V end was cut by 6 bases, the J end by 5 bases, with 16 bases between. The V gene's germline CDR1 is LGHNA and CDR2 YNFKEQ. In DNA, the CDR3 is TGTGCCAGCAGTTCCCAGGGGTTAAGAAATGAAAAACTGTTTTTT. Its translation: CASSSQGLRNEKLFF.

This clonotype was seen just once. The rearrangement uses TRBV6-2 or TRBV6-3 and TRBJ2-2; no reliable D call. Germline CDR1 reads MNHEY; CDR2 reads SVGEGT. This CDR3 has 15 amino acids. Trimming stripped 4 bases from V and 4 bases from J, with 13 bases between. This CDR3 is CASSFTWASTGELFF. In DNA form, the CDR3 reads TGTGCCAGCAGTTTCACCTGGGCTTCCACCGGGGAGCTGTTTTTT.

This clonotype was seen a few times. The rearrangement uses TRBV15 and TRBJ2-7; tentative D call: TRBD2 (5 bases). V lost 0 bases and J lost 3, with 12 bases in between. The CDR3 spans 15 residues. Germline V gene sequence: CDR1 LNHNV, CDR2 YYDKDF (reference sequence). The DNA of the CDR3 is TGTGCCACCAGCAGAGATCCGAGTGGGAGCTACGAGCAGTACTTC. It codes for CATSRDPSGSYEQYF.

This clonotype was seen a handful of times. The chain has TRBV4-1 and TRBJ1-1, with D possibly TRBD1 on 6 matching bases. Trimming removed 4 bases from V and 8 bases from J, with 8 bases in between. The germline V gene encodes CDR1 MGHRA and CDR2 YSYEKL. The CDR3 length is 11 residues. The CDR3 nucleotides read TGCGCCAGCAGCCTTGGACAGGAAGCTTTCTTT. Protein sequence: CASSLGQEAFF.

This sequence joins TRBV12-3 or TRBV12-4 and TRBJ2-1; D is unresolved. V was clipped by 4 bases and J by 6 bases, with 16 bases between them. CDR3 length: 15 amino acids. The CDR3 region has the DNA TGTGCCAGCAGTTCCTCGGTCCTAAGAGGCAATGAGCAGTTCTTC. This encodes CASSSSVLRGNEQFF.

The chain's CDR3 is CASSTRFGNTGFSYNEQFF. Written as DNA, the CDR3 is TGTGCCAGCAGTACCCGGTTTGGGAACACAGGGTTCTCCTACAATGAGCAGTTCTTC. This chain links TRBV6-1 with TRBJ2-1, with TRBD1 as a possible D gene (6 bases). V dropped 5 bases and J dropped 0 bases, with 23 bases sitting between them. CDR1 is MNHNS, CDR2 SASEGT, per germline. This CDR3 contains 19 residues.

V usage is TRBV12-3 or TRBV12-4 and J usage is TRBJ2-6; D uncertain. V was clipped by 3 bases and J by 0 bases, with 15 bases between them. The CDR3 spans 18 residues. CDR3 sequence reads: CASSLRGPSSSGANVLTF. DNA of the CDR3: TGTGCCAGCAGTTTGAGAGGACCATCGTCCTCTGGGGCCAACGTCCTGACTTTC.

V is TRBV7-2 and J is TRBJ1-1; D possibly corresponds to TRBD1 (5 bases). Trimming cost V 5 bases and J 1 base, with 20 bases left between them. The germline V gene encodes CDR1 SGHTA and CDR2 FQGNSA. The CDR3 runs to 17 residues. The CDR3 bases are TGTGCCAGCAGCAGGGGCCCGTGGTCTTTTGGGAACACTGAAGCTTTCTTT. It is translated as CASSRGPWSFGNTEAFF.

This clonotype has only a few counts. The chain couples TRBV6-5 to TRBJ1-2, with a possible D match to TRBD1 (6 bases). The CDR3 sequence is 16 residues long. The germline CDR1 and CDR2 sequences are MNHEY and SVGAGI. Trimming pared 4 bases from V and 4 bases from J, leaving 19 bases between. CDR3 nucleotide sequence: TGTGCCAGCAGTTTGTCCCGGACAGCCACTTTCTATGGCTACACCTTC. Protein: CASSLSRTATFYGYTF.

This clonotype was seen a handful of times. This chain links TRBV7-6 with TRBJ2-3; a possible D gene is TRBD2 (5 bases). With 0 bases removed from V and 0 bases from J, the gap between germline ends came to 19 bases. The CDR3 has 19 amino acids. CDR1 is SGHVS and CDR2 is FNYEAQ in the germline V gene. In nucleotides, the CDR3 is TGTGCCAGCAGCTTAGCCCCTTTTTCGAGCGGATCTAGCACAGATACGCAGTATTTT. This codes for CASSLAPFSSGSSTDTQYF. Variable domain in full (rest from reference TRBV7-6 and TRBJ2-3): GAGVSQSPRYKVTKRGQDVALRCDPISGHVSLYWYRQALGQGPEFLTYFNYEAQQDKSGLPNDRFSAERPEGSISTLTIQRTEQRDSAMYRCASSLAPFSSGSSTDTQYFGPGTRLTVL.

In its sample, this clonotype was seen a few times. The rearrangement links TRBV5-6 to TRBJ2-5; 8 bases align to TRBD2. CDR3 length: 14 amino acids. V trimming: 5 bases; J trimming: 3 bases; junction bases outside the gene matches: 6. Germline CDR1 is SGHDT and CDR2 is YYEEEE. CDR3 bases: TGTGCCAGCAGACAGGGACTAGAGAAAGAGACCCAGTACTTC. Translated: CASRQGLEKETQYF.

The rearrangement links TRBV7-2 to TRBJ2-5; D possibly corresponds to TRBD2 (7 bases). There are 15 residues in the CDR3. V was clipped by 0 bases and J by 7 bases, with 15 bases between them. Per germline, CDR1 SGHTA and CDR2 FQGNSA. The CDR3 reads CASSLAWGGGGTQYF. Here the CDR3 DNA reads TGTGCCAGCAGCTTAGCGTGGGGGGGCGGAGGGACCCAGTACTTC.

The rearrangement uses TRBV3-1 and TRBJ2-7, with D possibly being TRBD2 (7 bases). The CDR3 runs 15 residues. The V end lost 0 bases, the J end lost 4 bases, and 13 bases lay between the germline ends. Germline V gene data show CDR1 as LGHDT and CDR2 as YNNKEL (reference sequence). The DNA of the CDR3 is TGTGCCAGCAGCCAAGATCCCAGGGGAGGGTACGAGCAGTACTTC. It codes for CASSQDPRGGYEQYF.

V gene TRBV4-2 combines with J gene TRBJ1-1; TRBD1 aligns across 9 bases. Per the germline V gene, CDR1 is LGHNA and CDR2 is YNFKEQ. Trimming took 4 bases from V and 2 from J; bases not matched to a gene: 17. This CDR3 comprises 19 residues. CDR3 DNA: TGTGCCAGCAGCCCTCACAGGGGACAGGGCGACCTAGTCAACACTGAAGCTTTCTTT. It is translated as CASSPHRGQGDLVNTEAFF.